One and the same sample provided the 21 T cell receptor beta chains below, sequenced in a study of T cell changes during pregnancy in multiple sclerosis. Profiling relied on immunoSEQ multiplex PCR, and the TCRdb table lists in-frame clones only, not all of them. The sample lists roughly 100,000 clones; roughly 90% were seen once. The specimen was peripheral blood, collected after pregnancy. All receptors come from a female donor with multiple sclerosis, enrolled in a pregnancy study.

The V gene is TRBV11-3, the J gene TRBJ1-2; possible D gene TRBD1, 6 bases. Between the trimmed V and J ends, which lost 5 bases and 4 bases, there was a span of 20 bases. The CDR3 is 16 amino acids. The germline V gene encodes CDR1 SGHNT and CDR2 YENEEA. CDR3 nucleotide sequence: TGTGCCAGCAGCCTCAGTCAGGACAGTTTCCGCTATGGCTACACCTTC. This gives the protein CASSLSQDSFRYGYTF.

The chain couples TRBV5-1 to TRBJ1-2; D call uncertain. V was cut by 0 bases and J by 4 bases, with 10 bases left in between. This CDR3 is 14 amino acids long. From germline, CDR1 is SGHRS and CDR2 YFSETQ. The CDR3 is CASSLERQSYGYTF. DNA of the CDR3: TGCGCCAGCAGCTTGGAACGTCAGTCCTATGGCTACACCTTC.

This rearrangement joins TRBV7-3 to TRBJ2-3; TRBD2 aligns across 8 bases. Unmatched junction bases numbered 6, after V lost 2 bases and J lost 5 bases. The V gene's germline CDR1 is SGHTA and CDR2 FQGTGA. This CDR3 spans 15 amino acids. The CDR3 loop is CASSLFAGGIDTQYF. CDR3 nucleotides: TGTGCCAGCAGCTTATTCGCGGGGGGAATAGATACGCAGTATTTT.

This clone was observed a single time. The chain recombines TRBV5-8 with TRBJ2-7, with 7 positions matching TRBD1. Germline assignment: CDR1 SGHTS and CDR2 YDEGEE. CDR3 length equals 14 residues. The V segment lost 4 bases and the J segment 2 bases; nucleotides outside the gene matches: 6. The CDR3 DNA sequence: TGTGCCAGCAGCGGCGGACAGGTAGCCTACGAGCAGTACTTC. Encoded protein: CASSGGQVAYEQYF.

The chain couples TRBV6-5 to TRBJ2-7; D may be TRBD1 (5 bases). The germline V gene encodes CDR1 MNHEY and CDR2 SVGAGI. V was clipped by 6 bases and J by 4 bases, with 19 bases between them. The length of the CDR3 is 15 residues. The CDR3 reads CASSRRQRTIYEQYF. The CDR3 nucleotides read TGTGCCAGCAGCCGGAGACAGCGAACAATATACGAGCAGTACTTC.

The chain carries TRBV19 and TRBJ2-1, with 15 bases matching TRBD2. The trim removed 5 bases at V and 8 bases at J, leaving 10 bases unmatched. The CDR3 runs to 17 residues. CDR1 LNHDA and CDR2 SQIVND come from the germline V gene (reference sequence). The CDR3 protein is CASSGVSGLAGGDEQFF. The DNA of the CDR3 is TGTGCCAGTAGTGGTGTATCAGGACTAGCGGGGGGGGATGAGCAGTTCTTC.

This chain joins TRBV5-5 and TRBJ2-5; maybe TRBD1 (6 bases). Germline V lookup: CDR1 SGHKS, CDR2 YYEKEE (reference sequence). CDR3 length: 15 amino acids. V lost 1 base and J 5 bases, leaving 15 bases between the germline ends. CDR3 in amino acids: CASSLHGQLLETQYF. The CDR3 DNA sequence: TGTGCCAGCAGCTTGCATGGACAGCTATTGGAGACCCAGTACTTC.

The chain recombines TRBV16 with TRBJ2-3; D not resolved. The CDR3 runs to 14 residues. CDR1 is KGHSY, CDR2 FQNENV, per germline. V was shortened by 0 bases and J by 1 base, with 5 bases between the two germline ends. CDR3 DNA sequence: TGTGCCAGCAGCCAATCGTTCGGCACAGATACGCAGTATTTT. This codes for CASSQSFGTDTQYF.

This rearrangement joins TRBV5-6 to TRBJ1-1; D is possibly TRBD1 (5 bases). The length of the CDR3 is 14 residues. Germline loops: CDR1 SGHDT, CDR2 YYEEEE. V was pared by 4 bases and J by 7 bases, with 17 bases between. CDR3 amino acids: CASSIGTPGVEAFF. In DNA form, the CDR3 reads TGTGCCAGCAGCATAGGGACGCCGGGGGTTGAAGCTTTCTTT.

CDR3 region: CASSQEGWLEGPDTEAFF. CDR3 coding DNA: TGTGCCAGCAGCCAAGAAGGTTGGCTGGAGGGTCCGGACACTGAAGCTTTCTTT. The chain carries TRBV4-2 and TRBJ1-1; D remains ambiguous. Germline CDR1 reads LGHNA; CDR2 reads YNFKEQ. The ends were cut back, 0 bases at V and 3 bases at J, with 20 bases in the middle. CDR3 length: 18 residues.

The chain carries TRBV6-6 and TRBJ2-2; tentative D call: TRBD2 (5 bases). The CDR3 contains 14 residues. The germline V gene encodes CDR1 MNHNY and CDR2 SVGAGI (reference sequence). V lost 5 bases, J lost 8 bases, and 15 bases lay in between. CDR3 bases: TGTGCCAGCAGTAGGACTCCCACCCGGGGGGAGCTGTTTTTT. This encodes CASSRTPTRGELFF.

J is TRBJ2-1 and V is TRBV27; TRBD1 agrees at 8 bases. The CDR3 length is 14 residues. V lost 3 bases, J lost 5 bases, and 3 bases stayed unmatched. In germline, CDR1 is MNHEY, CDR2 SMNVEV (reference sequence). CDR3 loop: CASSFLDRDNEQFF. CDR3 DNA sequence: TGTGCCAGCAGTTTCTTGGACAGGGACAATGAGCAGTTCTTC.

This chain joins TRBV29-1 and TRBJ2-2, with a tentative D call TRBD2 (6 bases). The V gene lost 2 bases and the J gene lost 7 bases, with 17 bases spanning the gap. CDR1 is SQVTM and CDR2 is ANQGSEA in the germline V gene. The CDR3 is made up of 15 amino acids. This CDR3 reads CSVESGGGILGELFF. DNA for the CDR3: TGCAGCGTTGAATCGGGTGGGGGGATTCTCGGGGAGCTGTTTTTT.

There are a few counts of this clone. The gene calls are TRBV5-4 and TRBJ1-2; 8 bases align to TRBD1. Germline CDR1 is SGHNT and CDR2 is YYREEE (reference sequence). There are 13 residues in the CDR3. V lost 4 bases and J lost 4; bases outside the gene matches: 3. This CDR3 is CASSLDRVYGYTF. The CDR3 nucleotides are TGTGCCAGCAGCCTGGACAGGGTCTATGGCTACACCTTC.

CDR3 amino acids: CASSGQGPYF. CDR3 nucleotide sequence: TGTGCCAGCAGCGGACAGGGACCCTACTTC. V and J are TRBV7-9 and TRBJ2-5; 8 bases are shared with TRBD1. Germline values: CDR1 SEHNR, CDR2 FQNEAQ (reference sequence). This CDR3 has 10 amino acids. With V trimmed by 5 bases and J by 14 bases, 4 bases remained unmatched.

This clone was counted a single time. V usage is TRBV28 and J usage is TRBJ1-3; 9 bases line up with TRBD1. This CDR3 comprises 17 residues. Germline CDR1 MDHEN, CDR2 SYDVKM. V trimming: 1 base; J trimming: 0 bases; junction bases outside the gene matches: 4. As DNA, the CDR3 is TGTGCCAGCAGTTTATACGGGACAGGGAGCTCTGGAAACACCATATATTTT. Protein sequence: CASSLYGTGSSGNTIYF.

The chain links TRBV6-6 to TRBJ1-3; TRBD1 might be the D (5 bases). V was pared by 6 bases and J by 0 bases, with 15 bases between. The germline CDR1 and CDR2 sequences are MNHNY and SVGAGI (reference sequence). The CDR3 loop spans 16 amino acids. The CDR3 DNA reads as TGTGCCAGCAGACCCGGGGGGATTACCTCTGGAAACACCATATATTTT. This encodes CASRPGGITSGNTIYF.

This chain joins TRBV5-6 and TRBJ1-4, with no clear D. The germline gives CDR1 SGHDT, CDR2 YYEEEE. The CDR3 is 14 amino acids. The V end lost 6 bases, the J end lost 7 bases, and 16 bases lay between the germline ends. CDR3 sequence reads: CASTPAPTSEKLFF. The CDR3 DNA follows: TGTGCCAGCACTCCCGCCCCCACGAGTGAAAAACTGTTTTTT.

The chain has TRBV19 and TRBJ1-2, with a possible D match to TRBD1 (5 bases). Germline V lookup: CDR1 LNHDA, CDR2 SQIVND (reference sequence). Trimming shortened V by 4 bases and J by 3 bases, and 12 bases separated the two germline ends. The CDR3 is 14 residues long. For the CDR3, the DNA is TGTGCCAGTAGTAGACAGAGCGAATACTATGGCTACACCTTC. It is translated as CASSRQSEYYGYTF.

As concerns this clone: The germline gene is not matched at one end of the junction; a read error may be the cause. The chain combines TRBV5-5 with TRBJ1-4, with 7 bases lining up with TRBD1. The CDR3 loop spans 16 amino acids. Germline-derived CDR1 and CDR2 are SGHKS and YYEKEE (reference sequence). CDR3 in amino acids: CASSLVGGQRNEKLFF. The DNA of the CDR3 is TGTGCCAGCAGTTTGGTGGGGGGACAGAGAAATGAAAAACTGTTTTTT. Based on the CDR3 plus reference TRBV5-5 and TRBJ1-4, the full variable domain is DAGVTQSPTHLIKTRGQQVTLRCSPISGHKSVSWYQQVLGQGPQFIFQYYEKEERGRGNFPDRFSARQFPNYSSELNVNALLLGDSALYLCASSLVGGQRNEKLFFGSGTQLSVL.

V is TRBV19 and J is TRBJ1-2; D is possibly TRBD1 (5 bases). Trimming left V 6 bases short and J 8 bases short, with 13 bases between. Looked up from germline, CDR1 is LNHDA and CDR2 is SQIVND (reference sequence). The length of the CDR3 is 12 residues. CDR3 coding DNA: TGTGCCAGTAGCGAGGAGGGGAACGGCTACACCTTC. Translation gives CASSEEGNGYTF.